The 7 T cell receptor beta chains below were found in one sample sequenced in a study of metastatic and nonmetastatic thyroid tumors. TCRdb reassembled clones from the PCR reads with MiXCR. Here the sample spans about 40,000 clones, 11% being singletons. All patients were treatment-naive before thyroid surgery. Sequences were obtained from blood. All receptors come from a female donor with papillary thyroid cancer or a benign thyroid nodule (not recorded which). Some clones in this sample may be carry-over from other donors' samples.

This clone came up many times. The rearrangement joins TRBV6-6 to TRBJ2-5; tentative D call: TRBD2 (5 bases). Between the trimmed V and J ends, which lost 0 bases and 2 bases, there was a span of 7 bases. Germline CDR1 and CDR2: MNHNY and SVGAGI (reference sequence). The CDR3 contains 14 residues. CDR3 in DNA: TGTGCCAGCAGTTACTCTCCGGGGCAAGAGACCCAGTACTTC. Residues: CASSYSPGQETQYF.

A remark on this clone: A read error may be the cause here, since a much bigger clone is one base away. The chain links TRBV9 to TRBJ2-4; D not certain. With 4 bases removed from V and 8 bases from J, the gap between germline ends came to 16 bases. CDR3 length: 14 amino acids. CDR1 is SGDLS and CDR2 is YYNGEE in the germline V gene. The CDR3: CASSFYGSRDIQYF. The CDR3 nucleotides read TGTGCCAGCAGCTTCTACGGGTCTAGGGACATTCAGTACTTC.

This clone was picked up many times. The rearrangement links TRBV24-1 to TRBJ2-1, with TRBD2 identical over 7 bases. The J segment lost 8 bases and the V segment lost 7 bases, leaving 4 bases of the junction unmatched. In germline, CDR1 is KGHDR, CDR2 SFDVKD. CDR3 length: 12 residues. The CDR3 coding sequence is TGTGCCACCAGGGGGGGGGGGGATGAGCAGTTCTTC. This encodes CATRGGGDEQFF.

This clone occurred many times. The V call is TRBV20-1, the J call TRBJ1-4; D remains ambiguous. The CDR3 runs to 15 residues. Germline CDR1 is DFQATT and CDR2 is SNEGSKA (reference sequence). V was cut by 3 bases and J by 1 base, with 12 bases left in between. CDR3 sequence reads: CSASGVGRTNEKLFF. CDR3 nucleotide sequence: TGCAGTGCTAGCGGGGTTGGGCGAACTAATGAAAAACTGTTTTTT.

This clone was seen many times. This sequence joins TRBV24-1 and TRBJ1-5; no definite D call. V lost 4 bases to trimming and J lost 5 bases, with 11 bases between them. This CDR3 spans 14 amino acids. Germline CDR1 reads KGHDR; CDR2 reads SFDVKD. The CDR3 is CATSEPGNDQPQHF. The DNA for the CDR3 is TGTGCCACCAGTGAGCCAGGTAATGATCAGCCCCAGCATTTT.

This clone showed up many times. CDR3 bases: TGTGCCAGCGTTGCGACAGACAACAATGAGCAGTTCTTC. As protein: CASVATDNNEQFF. The chain links TRBV6-1 to TRBJ2-1; maybe TRBD1 (5 bases). V lost 8 bases, J lost 5 bases, and 13 bases lay in between. Germline-derived CDR1 and CDR2 are MNHNS and SASEGT. This CDR3 is built from 13 residues.

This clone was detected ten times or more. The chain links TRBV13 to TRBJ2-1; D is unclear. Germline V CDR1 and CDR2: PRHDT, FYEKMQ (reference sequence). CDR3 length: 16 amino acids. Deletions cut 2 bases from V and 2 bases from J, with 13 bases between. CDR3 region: CASSLHKWATYNEQFF. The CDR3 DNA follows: TGTGCCAGCAGCTTACATAAGTGGGCCACCTACAATGAGCAGTTCTTC. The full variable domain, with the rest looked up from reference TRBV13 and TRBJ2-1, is AAGVIQSPRHLIKEKRETATLKCYPIPRHDTVYWYQQGPGQDPQFLISFYEKMQSDKGSIPDRFSAQQFSDYHSELNMSSLELGDSALYFCASSLHKWATYNEQFFGPGTRLTVL.